This T cell receptor beta chain is drawn from a study of blood T cell repertoires in COVID-19. In the study overall: Samples came from the United States, Italy and Spain, spanning acute and convalescent COVID-19. Sources were T cells, B-cell-depleted T cells, or PBMCs; the material itself was cDNA or gDNA.

The CDR3 contains 15 residues. V lost 0 bases to trimming and J lost 8 bases; unmatched junction nucleotides: 5. Germline CDR1 reads LGHDT; CDR2 reads YNNKEL (reference sequence). In the authors' methods: Amplification of reference gene primers provided the estimated nucleated cell counts. Profiled with immunoSEQ multiplex PCR; TCRdb holds only in-frame clones, not every one. V and J calls and clone size are those listed in that table; D and trimming were worked out from the DNA. Here the sample spans about 150,000 clones, about nine tenths being singletons. Enrolled during active infection, Seattle patients were then followed longitudinally.

The sample taken for sequencing was peripheral blood. The TCR originated in a human donor with COVID-19, enrolled during active disease. The donor label of this sample is uncertain. The chain is built from TRBV3-1 (or the pseudogene TRBV3-2) and TRBJ1-4; 8 nucleotides match TRBD1. The CDR3 loop reads CASSQDGQGPEKLFF. The CDR3 nucleotides are TGTGCCAGCAGCCAAGATGGACAGGGTCCCGAAAAACTGTTTTTT.